The 2 T cell receptor beta chains below were found in one sample sequenced in a study of T cells in Graves' hyperthyroidism and ophthalmopathy (dated by TCRdb to the late 2010s). Library method: multiplex PCR. TCRdb lists the instrument as Illumina HiSeq 2000. The TCR beta CDR3 regions were amplified from RNA transcripts. A first-round RT-PCR of the TCR CDR3 used the HTBI primer set with the Qiagen OneStep RT-PCR kit. Starting from the raw public reads, TCRdb applied fastp trimming at Q25, assembled clones with MiXCR and retained in-frame beta chains. Every distinct CDR3 protein forms one entry, paired with its most common genes and DNA. The sample profile shows about 550,000 distinct CDR3 sequences; 20% of them were found once. Roughly 29% of the sample is in the top ten clones. Specimen: blood. The receptors derive from a young man with Graves' hyperthyroidism.

This clonotype has ten or more counts. The V and J genes are TRBV6-1 and TRBJ1-1; 9 bases map to TRBD1. Germline CDR1 reads MNHNS; CDR2 reads SASEGT. Losses at the gene ends were 1 base for V and 4 bases for J; bases not matched to a gene: 10. The CDR3 runs to 17 residues. The CDR3 DNA sequence: TGTGCCAGCAGTGAAGAAGGAACAGGGGGCAGGGGCACTGAAGCTTTCTTT. It specifies CASSEEGTGGRGTEAFF.

This clonotype has ten or more counts. This chain joins TRBV12-3 or TRBV12-4 and TRBJ2-5, with D possibly being TRBD1 (6 bases). This CDR3 has 14 residues. Trimming shortened V by 2 bases and J by 2 bases, and 9 bases separated the two germline ends. CDR3 DNA: TGTGCCAGCAGTTTAAATAGGGGGCAAGAGACCCAGTACTTC. Protein product: CASSLNRGQETQYF.